The rows below give T cell receptor beta chains drawn from one sample of a study of cytomegalovirus exposure and HLA in healthy donors. The assay was immunoSEQ multiplex PCR, and TCRdb's table has in-frame clones only and misses some. The table includes 100,000 to 120,000 clones, 95% detected once. Sequencing was carried out using PBMCs. These receptors were obtained from a young woman in good health and CMV-seronegative. Both conserved end residues are part of each CDR3. The D gene is left open where the match is weak. Part of the rows lack a size; the others show once, few, many or a class for expanded clones.

V: TRBV7-2
D: TRBD2
J: TRBJ2-5
size: -
length: 16
CDR3: CASSRRLAGDAETQYF
DNA: TGTGCCAGCAGCCGTCGATTAGCGGGGGACGCGGAGACCCAGTACTTC

V: TRBV5-1
D: -
J: TRBJ1-1
size: -
length: 14
CDR3: CASKALGRDTEAFF
DNA: TGCGCCAGCAAAGCCCTCGGCAGGGACACTGAAGCTTTCTTT

V: TRBV7-9
D: -
J: TRBJ2-7
size: -
length: 13
CDR3: CASSSGLTYEQYF
DNA: TGTGCCAGCAGCTCTGGACTGACCTACGAGCAGTACTTC

V: TRBV7-2
D: -
J: TRBJ2-3
size: -
length: 16
CDR3: CASSAQGQLHTDTQYF
DNA: TGTGCCAGCAGCGCCCAGGGACAACTTCACACAGATACGCAGTATTTT

V: TRBV30
D: TRBD1
J: TRBJ1-2
size: once
length: 19
CDR3: CAWSTAPGRGSPTLYGYTF
DNA: TGTGCCTGGAGTACCGCCCCGGGCAGGGGGAGCCCTACCCTCTATGGCTACACCTTC

V: TRBV11-3
D: TRBD1
J: TRBJ1-1
size: -
length: 15
CDR3: CASSLGQGRDTEAFF
DNA: TGTGCCAGCAGCCTAGGACAGGGGCGGGACACTGAAGCTTTCTTT

V: TRBV13
D: -
J: TRBJ2-5
size: -
length: 14
CDR3: CASSLGVGVETQYF
DNA: TGTGCCAGCAGCTTAGGTGTCGGGGTAGAGACCCAGTACTTC

V: TRBV5-1
D: -
J: TRBJ2-1
size: -
length: 13
CDR3: CASSSQGSNEQFF
DNA: TGCGCCAGCAGCTCGCAGGGTAGCAATGAGCAGTTCTTC

V: TRBV7-3
D: TRBD2
J: TRBJ2-2
size: -
length: 17
CDR3: CASSQNRLAANTGELFF
DNA: TGTGCCAGCAGCCAAAATAGGCTAGCGGCGAACACCGGGGAGCTGTTTTTT

V: TRBV14
D: TRBD1
J: TRBJ2-7
size: -
length: 15
CDR3: CASSHSGTGEDEQYF
DNA: TGTGCCAGCAGCCATTCCGGGACAGGGGAGGACGAGCAGTACTTC

V: TRBV4-1
D: TRBD1
J: TRBJ2-7
size: -
length: 16
CDR3: CASSQDSGQGAYEQYF
DNA: TGCGCCAGCAGCCAAGATTCAGGACAGGGAGCCTACGAGCAGTACTTC

V: TRBV9
D: TRBD1
J: TRBJ1-5
size: -
length: 16
CDR3: CASSVGTGGSNQPQHF
DNA: TGTGCCAGCAGCGTAGGAACAGGGGGTAGCAATCAGCCCCAGCATTTT

V: TRBV14
D: TRBD1
J: TRBJ2-7
size: -
length: 15
CDR3: CASSRLGQGPYEQYF
DNA: TGTGCCAGCAGCCGCCTGGGACAGGGTCCCTACGAGCAGTACTTC

V: TRBV6-5
D: TRBD1
J: TRBJ1-2
size: -
length: 14
CDR3: CASRPGGRNYGYTF
DNA: TGTGCCAGCAGGCCAGGGGGACGTAACTATGGCTACACCTTC

V: TRBV25-1
D: -
J: TRBJ1-1
size: -
length: 18
CDR3: CASSGKGVLGNVNTEAFF
DNA: TGTGCCAGCAGTGGGAAAGGGGTATTGGGCAACGTGAACACTGAAGCTTTCTTT

V: TRBV5-3
D: TRBD1
J: TRBJ1-5
size: -
length: 17
CDR3: CARSRETGGDSNQPQHF
DNA: TGTGCCAGAAGCCGTGAGACAGGGGGAGATAGCAATCAGCCCCAGCATTTT

V: TRBV25-1
D: -
J: TRBJ1-3
size: -
length: 14
CDR3: CASSESGVGNTIYF
DNA: TGTGCCAGCAGTGAATCAGGGGTTGGAAACACCATATATTTT

V: TRBV5-1
D: TRBD1
J: TRBJ1-5
size: -
length: 14
CDR3: CASSPGQGRQPQHF
DNA: TGCGCCAGCAGCCCGGGACAGGGCCGGCAGCCCCAGCATTTT

V: TRBV9
D: TRBD1
J: TRBJ1-6
size: -
length: 15
CDR3: CASSGTGVSNSPLHF
DNA: TGTGCCAGCAGCGGGACAGGGGTTTCGAATTCACCCCTCCACTTT

V: TRBV7-9
D: -
J: TRBJ1-2
size: -
length: 14
CDR3: CASSVAGPSYGYTF
DNA: TGTGCCAGCAGCGTTGCGGGGCCTAGCTATGGCTACACCTTC

V: TRBV7-2
D: -
J: TRBJ1-5
size: -
length: 14
CDR3: CASSLGPTNQPQHF
DNA: TGTGCCAGCAGCTTAGGGCCCACAAATCAGCCCCAGCATTTT

V: TRBV9
D: -
J: TRBJ2-1
size: -
length: 15
CDR3: CASSVGTATYNEQFF
DNA: TGTGCCAGCAGCGTAGGGACAGCAACCTACAATGAGCAGTTCTTC

V: TRBV7-9
D: TRBD1
J: TRBJ1-1
size: -
length: 14
CDR3: CASSQQGANTEAFF
DNA: TGTGCCAGCAGTCAACAGGGGGCGAACACTGAAGCTTTCTTT

V: TRBV4-1
D: -
J: TRBJ2-3
size: once
length: 17
CDR3: CASSDTRTDSSTDTQYF
DNA: TGCGCCAGCAGTGATACCCGCACCGACTCTAGCACAGATACGCAGTATTTT

V: TRBV5-1
D: -
J: TRBJ2-1
size: once
length: 16
CDR3: CASSSPTGNYYNEQFF
DNA: TGCGCCAGCAGTTCCCCGACAGGTAATTACTACAATGAGCAGTTCTTC

V: TRBV30
D: TRBD1
J: TRBJ1-2
size: -
length: 15
CDR3: CAWTLRQGAPYGYTF
DNA: TGTGCCTGGACCCTACGACAGGGGGCTCCCTATGGCTACACCTTC

V: TRBV10-3
D: -
J: TRBJ1-1
size: -
length: 13
CDR3: CAISTRGWAEAFF
DNA: TGTGCCATCAGTACACGGGGGTGGGCTGAAGCTTTCTTT

V: TRBV19
D: -
J: TRBJ1-1
size: -
length: 14
CDR3: CASSIWGGDAEAFF
DNA: TGTGCCAGTAGTATTTGGGGGGGGGACGCTGAAGCTTTCTTT

V: TRBV13
D: -
J: TRBJ1-4
size: few
length: 14
CDR3: CASSLRTLGEKLFF
DNA: TGTGCCAGCAGCTTACGGACTCTAGGTGAAAAACTGTTTTTT

V: TRBV11-3
D: TRBD1
J: TRBJ2-1
size: once
length: 15
CDR3: CASSSGQGRYNEQFF
DNA: TGTGCCAGCAGCTCCGGACAGGGGCGTTACAATGAGCAGTTCTTC

V: TRBV4-2
D: -
J: TRBJ2-1
size: -
length: 15
CDR3: CASSQAESSYNEQFF
DNA: TGTGCCAGCAGCCAAGCGGAGAGCTCCTACAATGAGCAGTTCTTC

V: TRBV6-5
D: -
J: TRBJ1-1
size: -
length: 15
CDR3: CASNDGSRVNTEAFF
DNA: TGTGCCAGCAACGACGGGTCCAGGGTGAACACTGAAGCTTTCTTT

V: TRBV10-1
D: -
J: TRBJ1-2
size: -
length: 13
CDR3: CASSGSEDYGYTF
DNA: TGCGCCAGCAGTGGCAGCGAGGACTATGGCTACACCTTC

V: TRBV30
D: -
J: TRBJ1-1
size: -
length: 13
CDR3: CAWSRQQNTEAFF
DNA: TGTGCCTGGAGTCGACAACAGAACACTGAAGCTTTCTTT

V: TRBV5-1
D: -
J: TRBJ2-7
size: -
length: 13
CDR3: CASSLSTGYEQYF
DNA: TGCGCCAGCAGCCTTTCGACGGGCTACGAGCAGTACTTC

V: TRBV30
D: TRBD1
J: TRBJ1-1
size: -
length: 12
CDR3: CARTGGTTEAFF
DNA: TGTGCCCGGACAGGGGGTACCACTGAAGCTTTCTTT

V: TRBV28
D: -
J: TRBJ2-7
size: -
length: 15
CDR3: CASSLWGGPPHEQYF
DNA: TGTGCCAGCAGTTTATGGGGGGGGCCTCCGCACGAGCAGTACTTC

V: TRBV4-1
D: -
J: TRBJ2-7
size: -
length: 15
CDR3: CASSQNFGDSDEQYF
DNA: TGCGCCAGCAGCCAAAATTTTGGGGATAGCGACGAGCAGTACTTC

V: TRBV2
D: -
J: TRBJ1-2
size: few
length: 14
CDR3: CASRGRPAREGYTF
DNA: TGTGCCAGCAGGGGTAGGCCCGCAAGGGAGGGCTACACCTTC

V: TRBV7-9
D: TRBD1
J: TRBJ2-7
size: -
length: 16
CDR3: CASSPFRGQGYYEQYF
DNA: TGTGCCAGCAGCCCATTCCGGGGACAGGGGTATTACGAGCAGTACTTC

V: TRBV9
D: TRBD2
J: TRBJ2-1
size: -
length: 15
CDR3: CASSSRGGPYNEQFF
DNA: TGTGCCAGCAGCTCGCGGGGGGGCCCCTACAATGAGCAGTTCTTC